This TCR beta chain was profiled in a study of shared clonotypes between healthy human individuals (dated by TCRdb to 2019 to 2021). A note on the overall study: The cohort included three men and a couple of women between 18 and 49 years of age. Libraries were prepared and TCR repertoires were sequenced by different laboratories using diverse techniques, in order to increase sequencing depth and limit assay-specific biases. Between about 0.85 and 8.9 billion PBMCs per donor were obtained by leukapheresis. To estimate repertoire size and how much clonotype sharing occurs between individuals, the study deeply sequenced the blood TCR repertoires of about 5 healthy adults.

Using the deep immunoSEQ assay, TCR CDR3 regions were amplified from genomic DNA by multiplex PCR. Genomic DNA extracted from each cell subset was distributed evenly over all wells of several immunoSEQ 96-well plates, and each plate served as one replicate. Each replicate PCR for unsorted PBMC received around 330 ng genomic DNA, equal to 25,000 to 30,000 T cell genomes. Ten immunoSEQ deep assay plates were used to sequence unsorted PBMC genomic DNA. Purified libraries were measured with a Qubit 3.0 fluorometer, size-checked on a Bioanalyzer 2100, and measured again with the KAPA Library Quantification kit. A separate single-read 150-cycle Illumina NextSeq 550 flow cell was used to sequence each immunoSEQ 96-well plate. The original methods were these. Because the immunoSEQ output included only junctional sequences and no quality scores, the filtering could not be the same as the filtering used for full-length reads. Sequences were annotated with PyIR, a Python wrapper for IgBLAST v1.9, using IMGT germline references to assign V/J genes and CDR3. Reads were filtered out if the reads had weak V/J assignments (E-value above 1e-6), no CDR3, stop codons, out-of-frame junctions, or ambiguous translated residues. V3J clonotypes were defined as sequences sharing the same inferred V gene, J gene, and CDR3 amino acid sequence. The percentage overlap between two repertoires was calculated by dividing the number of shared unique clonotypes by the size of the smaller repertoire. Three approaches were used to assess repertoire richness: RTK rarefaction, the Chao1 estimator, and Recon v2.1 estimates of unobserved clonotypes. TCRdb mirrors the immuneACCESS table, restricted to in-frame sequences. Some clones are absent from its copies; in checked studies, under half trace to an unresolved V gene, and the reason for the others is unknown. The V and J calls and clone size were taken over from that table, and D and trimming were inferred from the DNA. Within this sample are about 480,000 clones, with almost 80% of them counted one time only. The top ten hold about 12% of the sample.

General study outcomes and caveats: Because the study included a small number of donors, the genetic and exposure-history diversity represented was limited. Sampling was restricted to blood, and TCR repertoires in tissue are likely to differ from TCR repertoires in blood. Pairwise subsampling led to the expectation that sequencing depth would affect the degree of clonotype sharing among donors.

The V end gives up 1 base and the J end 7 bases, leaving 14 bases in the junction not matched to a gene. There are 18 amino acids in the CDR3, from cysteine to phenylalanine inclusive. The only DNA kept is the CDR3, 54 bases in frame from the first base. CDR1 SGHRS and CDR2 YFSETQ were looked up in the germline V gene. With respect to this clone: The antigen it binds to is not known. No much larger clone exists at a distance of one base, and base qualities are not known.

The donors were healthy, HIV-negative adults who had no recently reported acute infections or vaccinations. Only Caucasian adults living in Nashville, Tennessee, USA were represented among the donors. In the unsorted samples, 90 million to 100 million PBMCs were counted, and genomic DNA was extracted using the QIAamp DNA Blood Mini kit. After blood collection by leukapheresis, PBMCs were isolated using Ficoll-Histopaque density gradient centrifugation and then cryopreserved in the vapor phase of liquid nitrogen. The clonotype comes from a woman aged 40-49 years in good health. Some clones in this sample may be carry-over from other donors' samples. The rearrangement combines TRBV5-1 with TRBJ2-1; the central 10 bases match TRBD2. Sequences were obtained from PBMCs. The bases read TGCGCCAGCAGCTTGCGACTTTCACTAGCGGGAATTGGTAATGAGCAGTTCTTC. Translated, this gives CASSLRLSLAGIGNEQFF.